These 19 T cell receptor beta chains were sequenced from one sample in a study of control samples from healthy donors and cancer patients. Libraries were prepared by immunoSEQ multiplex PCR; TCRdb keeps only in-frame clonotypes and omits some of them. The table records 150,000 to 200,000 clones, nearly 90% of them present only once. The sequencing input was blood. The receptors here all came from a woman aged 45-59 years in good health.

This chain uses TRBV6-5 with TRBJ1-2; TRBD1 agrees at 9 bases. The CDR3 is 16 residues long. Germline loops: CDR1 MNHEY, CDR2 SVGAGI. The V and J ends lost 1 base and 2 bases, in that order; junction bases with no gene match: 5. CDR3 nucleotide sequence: TGTGCCAGCAGTTACTGGGGGGGACAGGGAAACTATGGCTACACCTTC. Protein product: CASSYWGGQGNYGYTF.

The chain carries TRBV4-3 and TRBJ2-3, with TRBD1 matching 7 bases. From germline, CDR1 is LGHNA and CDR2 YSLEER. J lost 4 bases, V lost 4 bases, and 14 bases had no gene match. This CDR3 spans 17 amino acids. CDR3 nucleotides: TGCGCCAGCAGCCTCGCGGCGTCAGGGCAGGGGGCAGATACGCAGTATTTT. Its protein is CASSLAASGQGADTQYF.

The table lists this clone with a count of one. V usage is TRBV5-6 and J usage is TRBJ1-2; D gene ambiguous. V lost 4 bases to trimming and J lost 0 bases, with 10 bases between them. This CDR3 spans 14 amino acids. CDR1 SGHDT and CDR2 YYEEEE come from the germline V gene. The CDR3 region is CASSGSRANYGYTF. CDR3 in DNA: TGTGCCAGCAGCGGGTCAAGAGCTAACTATGGCTACACCTTC.

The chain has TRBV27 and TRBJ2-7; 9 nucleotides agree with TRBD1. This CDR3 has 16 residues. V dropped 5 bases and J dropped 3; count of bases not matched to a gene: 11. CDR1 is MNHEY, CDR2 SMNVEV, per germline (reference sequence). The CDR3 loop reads CASSPGTGLKHYEQYF. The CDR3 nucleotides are TGTGCCAGCAGTCCCGGGACAGGGCTAAAACACTACGAGCAGTACTTC.

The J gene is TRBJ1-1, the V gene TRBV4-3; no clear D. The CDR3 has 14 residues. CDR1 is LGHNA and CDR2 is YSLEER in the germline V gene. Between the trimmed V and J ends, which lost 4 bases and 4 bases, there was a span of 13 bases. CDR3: CASSRTGLGTEAFF. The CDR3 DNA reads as TGCGCCAGCAGCCGTACGGGCCTCGGCACTGAAGCTTTCTTT.

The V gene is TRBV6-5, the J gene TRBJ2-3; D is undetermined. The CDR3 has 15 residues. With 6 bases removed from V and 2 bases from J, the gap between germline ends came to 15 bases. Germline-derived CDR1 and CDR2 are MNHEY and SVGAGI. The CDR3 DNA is TGTGCCAGCAGAAAGACCCTCCCGGTCACAGATACGCAGTATTTT. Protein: CASRKTLPVTDTQYF.

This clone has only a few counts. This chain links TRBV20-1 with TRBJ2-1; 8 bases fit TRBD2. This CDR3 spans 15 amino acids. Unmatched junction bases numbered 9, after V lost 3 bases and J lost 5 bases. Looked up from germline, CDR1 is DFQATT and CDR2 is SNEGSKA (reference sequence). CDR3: CSASRREDADNEQFF. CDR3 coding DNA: TGCAGTGCTAGTAGGCGGGAGGACGCAGACAATGAGCAGTTCTTC.

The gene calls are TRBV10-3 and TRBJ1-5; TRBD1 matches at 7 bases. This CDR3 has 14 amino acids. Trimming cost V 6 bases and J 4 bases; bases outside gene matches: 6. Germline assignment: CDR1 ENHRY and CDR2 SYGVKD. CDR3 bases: TGTGCCATCAGGGACACAGGGGAGAATCAGCCCCAGCATTTT. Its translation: CAIRDTGENQPQHF.

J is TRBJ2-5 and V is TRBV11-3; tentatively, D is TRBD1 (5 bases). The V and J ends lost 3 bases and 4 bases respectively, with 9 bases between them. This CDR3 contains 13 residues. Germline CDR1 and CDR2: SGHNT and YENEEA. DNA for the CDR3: TGTGCCAGCAGCTTCCAGGGTCGAGAGACCCAGTACTTC. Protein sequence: CASSFQGRETQYF.

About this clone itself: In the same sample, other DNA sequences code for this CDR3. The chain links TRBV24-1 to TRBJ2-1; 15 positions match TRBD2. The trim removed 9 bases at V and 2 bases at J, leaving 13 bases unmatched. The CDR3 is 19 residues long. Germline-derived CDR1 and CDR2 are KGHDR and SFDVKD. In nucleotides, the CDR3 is TGTGCCACCCGAACGGGACGGACTAGCGGGGGGGCAGCCTACAATGAGCAGTTCTTC. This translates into CATRTGRTSGGAAYNEQFF.

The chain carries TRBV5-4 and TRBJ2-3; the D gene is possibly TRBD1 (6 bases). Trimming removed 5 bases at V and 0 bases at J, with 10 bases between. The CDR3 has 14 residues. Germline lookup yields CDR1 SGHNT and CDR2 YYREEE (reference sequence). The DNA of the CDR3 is TGTGCCAGCAGTCCAGGGGCTAGCACAGATACGCAGTATTTT. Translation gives CASSPGASTDTQYF.

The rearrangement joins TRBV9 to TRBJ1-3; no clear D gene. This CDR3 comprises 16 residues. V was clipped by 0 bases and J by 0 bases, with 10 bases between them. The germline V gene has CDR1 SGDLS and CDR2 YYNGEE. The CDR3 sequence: CASSVGSERSGNTIYF. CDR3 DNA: TGTGCCAGCAGCGTAGGTTCGGAGCGCTCTGGAAACACCATATATTTT.

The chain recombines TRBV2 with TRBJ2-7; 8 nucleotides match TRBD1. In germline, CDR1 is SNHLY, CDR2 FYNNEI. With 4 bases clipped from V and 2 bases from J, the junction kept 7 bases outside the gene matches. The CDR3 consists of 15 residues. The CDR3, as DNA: TGTGCCAGCAGTGGAGGACAGGGAGTAGCCTACGAGCAGTACTTC. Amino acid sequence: CASSGGQGVAYEQYF.

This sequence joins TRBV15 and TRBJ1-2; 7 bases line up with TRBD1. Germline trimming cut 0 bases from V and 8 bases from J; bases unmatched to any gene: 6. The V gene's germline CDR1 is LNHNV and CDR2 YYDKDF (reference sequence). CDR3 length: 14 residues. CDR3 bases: TGTGCCACCAGCAGAGATTTACAGGGGCTCGGCTACACCTTC. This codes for CATSRDLQGLGYTF.

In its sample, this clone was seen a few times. The CDR3 nucleotides are TGTGCCAGCAGCTCCGGGACAGGGGTTCAGCCCCAGCATTTT. Its translation is CASSSGTGVQPQHF. The gene calls are TRBV7-2 and TRBJ1-5, with 10 bases identical to TRBD1. The germline CDR1 and CDR2 sequences are SGHTA and FQGNSA. Trimming cost V 4 bases and J 6 bases; bases outside gene matches: 3. This CDR3 comprises 14 residues.

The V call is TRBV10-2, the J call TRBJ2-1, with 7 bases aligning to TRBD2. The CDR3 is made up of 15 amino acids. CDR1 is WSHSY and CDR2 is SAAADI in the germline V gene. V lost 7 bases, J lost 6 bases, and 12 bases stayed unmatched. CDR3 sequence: CASTPRGGRGNEQFF. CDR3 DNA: TGCGCCAGCACTCCGAGGGGCGGGAGAGGCAATGAGCAGTTCTTC.

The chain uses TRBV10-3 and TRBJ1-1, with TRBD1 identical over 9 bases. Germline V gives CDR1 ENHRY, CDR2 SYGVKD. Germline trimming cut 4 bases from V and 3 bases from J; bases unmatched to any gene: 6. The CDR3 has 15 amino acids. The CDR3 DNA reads TGTGCCATCAGTGGACCGGGACAGGGCCACACTGAAGCTTTCTTT. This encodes CAISGPGQGHTEAFF.

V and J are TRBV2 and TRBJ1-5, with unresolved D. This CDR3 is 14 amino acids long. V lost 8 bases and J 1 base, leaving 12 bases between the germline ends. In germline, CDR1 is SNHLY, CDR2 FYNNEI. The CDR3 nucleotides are TGTGCCAGCTTGGACCGATTAAGCAATCAGCCCCAGCATTTT. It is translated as CASLDRLSNQPQHF.

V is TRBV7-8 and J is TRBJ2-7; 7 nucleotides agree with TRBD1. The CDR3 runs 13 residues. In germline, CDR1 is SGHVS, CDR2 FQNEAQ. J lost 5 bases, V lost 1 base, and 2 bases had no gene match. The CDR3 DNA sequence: TGTGCCAGCAGCTTAGGAGGGGGCGACGAGCAGTACTTC. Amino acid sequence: CASSLGGGDEQYF.